The clone carrying this TCR beta chain appeared many times. The antigen remains undetermined. This entry belongs to a study of CD8 T cells in ankylosing spondylitis. TCRdb reprocessed the 5' RACE reads via MiXCR and lists one record per CDR3 protein. The sample shows some 220,000 distinct CDR3 sequences, over 9.5% of them seen only once. Trimming shortened V by 7 bases and J by 10 bases, and 19 bases separated the two germline ends. This CDR3 is 14 amino acids long. Per the germline V gene, CDR1 is SNHLY and CDR2 is FYNNEI. The study's findings and limits: Reactive arthritis synovial fluid and blood were previously reported to contain some motif variants.

V gene TRBV2 combines with J gene TRBJ1-4; no definite D call. Sequenced input: blood, either unsorted or a sorted T cell fraction (not recorded which). This receptor was identified in a male donor with ankylosing spondylitis or in good health (not recorded which). The CDR3 loop reads CASNPGRDFGKLFF. CDR3 DNA: TGTGCCAGCAACCCCGGGAGGGATTTTGGAAAACTGTTTTTT.